Presented here are 3 T cell receptor beta chains from one specimen sequenced in a study of human T cells and chemical hapten exposure. TCRdb reanalysed the RACE reads using MiXCR and keeps one entry per CDR3 protein. This sample carries around 120,000 distinct CDR3 sequences, roughly an eighth of them seen once, and the ten largest clones take around 0.99%. The time point was: patch test 1, 2 weeks after DPC sensitization. The treatment denotes: therapeutic diphenylcyclopropenone sensitization with weekly scalp DPC. The sequenced sample was whole blood, obtained in connection with sensitization to the hapten diphenylcyclopropenone (DPC). The receptors here all came from a man between 18 and 35 years old with alopecia areata. Some clones in this sample may be carry-over from other donors' samples.

The V call is TRBV7-9, the J call TRBJ1-6, with 11 bases identical to TRBD1. The germline CDR1 and CDR2 sequences are SEHNR and FQNEAQ (reference sequence). This CDR3 contains 16 residues. V trimming: 5 bases; J trimming: 7 bases; junction bases outside the gene matches: 7. CDR3 DNA sequence: TGTGCCAGCAGCCTACGGACAGGGGGCTGGAATTCACCCCTCCACTTT. This gives the protein CASSLRTGGWNSPLHF.

For this clonotype: Given a much more abundant clone one base away, this may be a read error. The genes are TRBV7-3 and TRBJ1-2, with no clear D. There are 14 residues in the CDR3. Germline CDR1 reads SGHTA; CDR2 reads FQGTGA. CDR3 nucleotide sequence: TGTGCCAGCAGCTTAACAGGGAGACACTATGGCTTCACCTTC. It translates to CASSLTGRHYGFTF.

This clonotype has ten or more counts. V is TRBV28 and J is TRBJ2-3; TRBD2 aligns across 8 bases. Germline-derived CDR1 and CDR2 are MDHEN and SYDVKM. The CDR3 length is 15 residues. V lost 8 bases and J lost 3; bases outside the gene matches: 10. CDR3 amino acids: CASLMRGATTDTQYF. Written as DNA, the CDR3 is TGTGCCAGCCTAATGCGGGGGGCGACGACAGATACGCAGTATTTT.